This record covers a single T cell receptor beta chain. The data derive from a study of blood T cell repertoires in COVID-19. Across the whole study: COVID-19 samples, acute and convalescent, were from the United States, Italy and Spain. The cDNA or gDNA used as material had been derived from T cells, B-cell-depleted T cells, or PBMCs.

Original analysis: The authors estimated nucleated cell counts from reference gene primer amplification. Some clones are missing from TCRdb's copy, which holds only in-frame ones; the method was immunoSEQ multiplex PCR. V and J calls and clone size are those listed in that table; D and trimming were worked out from the DNA. The sample includes about 110,000 clones, about 89% seen only once; the top ten take roughly 4.5%. This CDR3 has 17 residues. This receptor was taken from a middle-aged man with acute or convalescent COVID-19. This chain joins TRBV21-1 and TRBJ2-5; the table assigns TRBD2, which was not confirmed against the DNA. TRBV21-1 constitutes a pseudogene. Input material: peripheral blood. CDR3 DNA: TGTGCCAGCAGCAAAATCCACGGGATACTGATTCAAGAGACCCAGTACTTC. Its protein product is CASSKIHGILIQETQYF.